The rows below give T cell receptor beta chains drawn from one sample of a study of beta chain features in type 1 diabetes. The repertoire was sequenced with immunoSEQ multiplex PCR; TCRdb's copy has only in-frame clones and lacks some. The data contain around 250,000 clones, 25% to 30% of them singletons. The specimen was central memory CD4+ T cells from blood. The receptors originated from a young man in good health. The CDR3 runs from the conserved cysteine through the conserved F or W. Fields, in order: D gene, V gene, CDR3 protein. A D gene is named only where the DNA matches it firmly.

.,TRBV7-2,CASSRTGQDNEQFF
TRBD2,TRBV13,CASSALAGVQETQYF
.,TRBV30,CAWSVRGSAIGMRFSLFF
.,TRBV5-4,CASSLPGGDTQYF
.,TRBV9,CASSPRQGGNEQFF
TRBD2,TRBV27,CASSLEGRGPGTQYF
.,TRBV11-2,CASSLARGETQYF
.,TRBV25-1,CASTQGNTEAFF
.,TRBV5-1,CASSSLTGSDEQYF
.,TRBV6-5,CASRPGVNYGYTF
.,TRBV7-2,CASSGSWGARETQYF
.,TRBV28,CASSGPASEQYF
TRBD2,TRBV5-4,CASSSKRGDSYEQYF
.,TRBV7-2,CASSYPRSTNTGELFF
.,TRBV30,CAWSSGAYGYTF
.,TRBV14,CASSQAETEQFF
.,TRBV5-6,CASSKDVYEQYF
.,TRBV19,CASSMSRNQETQYF
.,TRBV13,CASSLLGGDYEQYF
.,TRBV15,CATSSWDQPQHF
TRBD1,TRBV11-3,CASSLDRLNTEAFF
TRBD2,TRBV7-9,CASSLYRTSEETQYF
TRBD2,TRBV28,CASSLAGGPNNEQFF
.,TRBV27,CASSFLGGGTEAFF
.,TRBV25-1,CASSARGGNEKLFF
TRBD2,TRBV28,CASSPFGRGIGITQYF
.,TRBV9,CASSFTQVTDNTGELFF
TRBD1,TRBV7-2,CASSYPTGSSYEQYF
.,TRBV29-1,CSAQGSYEQYF
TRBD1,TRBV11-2,CASSLVSGQGIMNTEAFF
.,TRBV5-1,CASTSGLLLSTDTQYF
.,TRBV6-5,CASSSTVSSYEQYF
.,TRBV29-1,CSVEDVAAAFF
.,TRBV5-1,CASSLTSTSDTQYF
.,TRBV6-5,CAGSYSKGSGNTIYF
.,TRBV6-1,CASKGSQETQYF
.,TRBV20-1,CSARRETQYF
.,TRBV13,CASSRGGYGGANVLTF
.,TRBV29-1,CSVVSGVETQYF
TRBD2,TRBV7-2,CASSSLAAQGDTQYF
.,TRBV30,CAWSHQDGSNQPQHF
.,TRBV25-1,CASSGDTITEAFF
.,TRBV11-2,CASSLDANTDTQYF